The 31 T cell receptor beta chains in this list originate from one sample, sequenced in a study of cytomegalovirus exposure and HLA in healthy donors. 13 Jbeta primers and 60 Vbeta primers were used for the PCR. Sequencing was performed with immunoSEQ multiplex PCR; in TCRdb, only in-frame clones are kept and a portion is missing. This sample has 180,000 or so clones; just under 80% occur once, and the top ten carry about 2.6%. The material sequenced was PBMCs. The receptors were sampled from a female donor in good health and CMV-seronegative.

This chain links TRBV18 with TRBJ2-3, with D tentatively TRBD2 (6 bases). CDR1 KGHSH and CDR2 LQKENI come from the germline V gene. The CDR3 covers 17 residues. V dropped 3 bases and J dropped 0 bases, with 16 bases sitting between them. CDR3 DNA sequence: TGTGCCAGCTCACCTCTCCGCCGGGACTCTAGCACAGATACGCAGTATTTT. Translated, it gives CASSPLRRDSSTDTQYF. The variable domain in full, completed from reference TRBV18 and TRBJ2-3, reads NAGVMQNPRHLVRRRGQEARLRCSPMKGHSHVYWYRQLPEEGLKFMVYLQKENIIDESGMPKERFSAEFPKEGPSILRIQQVVRGDSAAYFCASSPLRRDSSTDTQYFGPGTRLTVL.

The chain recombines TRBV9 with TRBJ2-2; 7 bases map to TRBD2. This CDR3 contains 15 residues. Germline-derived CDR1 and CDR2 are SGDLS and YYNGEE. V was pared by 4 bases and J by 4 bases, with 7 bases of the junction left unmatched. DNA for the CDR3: TGTGCCAGCAGCCCAGCGGGGCAATTCACCGGGGAGCTGTTTTTT. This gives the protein CASSPAGQFTGELFF.

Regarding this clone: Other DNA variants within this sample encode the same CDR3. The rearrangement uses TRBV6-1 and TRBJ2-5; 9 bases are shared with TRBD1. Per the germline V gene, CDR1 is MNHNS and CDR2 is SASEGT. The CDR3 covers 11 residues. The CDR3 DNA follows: TGTGCATCCGGGACAGGGGAGACCCAGTACTTC. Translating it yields CASGTGETQYF.

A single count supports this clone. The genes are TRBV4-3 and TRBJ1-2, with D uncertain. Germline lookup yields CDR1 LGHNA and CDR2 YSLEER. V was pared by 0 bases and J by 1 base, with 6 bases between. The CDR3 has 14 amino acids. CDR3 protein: CASSQEVGNYGYTF. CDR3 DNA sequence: TGCGCCAGCAGCCAAGAGGTCGGTAACTATGGCTACACCTTC.

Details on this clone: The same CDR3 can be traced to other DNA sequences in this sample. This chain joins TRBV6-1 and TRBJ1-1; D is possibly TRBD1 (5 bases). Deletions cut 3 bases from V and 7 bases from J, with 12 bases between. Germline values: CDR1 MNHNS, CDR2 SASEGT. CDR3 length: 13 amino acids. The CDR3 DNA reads TGTGCCAGCAGTGACGGAGGGGCGGGTGAAGCTTTCTTT. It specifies CASSDGGAGEAFF.

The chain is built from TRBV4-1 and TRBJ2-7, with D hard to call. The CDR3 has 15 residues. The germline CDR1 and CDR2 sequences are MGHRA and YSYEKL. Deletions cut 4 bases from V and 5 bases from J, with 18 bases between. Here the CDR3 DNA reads TGCGCCAGCAGCCCCCTAGGCGCGGCGACCCACGAGCAGTACTTC. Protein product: CASSPLGAATHEQYF.

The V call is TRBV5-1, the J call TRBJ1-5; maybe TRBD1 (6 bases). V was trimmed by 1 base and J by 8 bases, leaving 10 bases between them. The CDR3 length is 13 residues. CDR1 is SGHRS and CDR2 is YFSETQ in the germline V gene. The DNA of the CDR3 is TGCGCCAGCAGCTTGACAGGGAGTAAGCCCCAGCATTTT. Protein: CASSLTGSKPQHF. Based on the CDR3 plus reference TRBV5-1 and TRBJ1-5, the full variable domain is KAGVTQTPRYLIKTRGQQVTLSCSPISGHRSVSWYQQTPGQGLQFLFEYFSETQRNKGNFPGRFSGRQFSNSRSEMNVSTLELGDSALYLCASSLTGSKPQHFGDGTRLSIL.

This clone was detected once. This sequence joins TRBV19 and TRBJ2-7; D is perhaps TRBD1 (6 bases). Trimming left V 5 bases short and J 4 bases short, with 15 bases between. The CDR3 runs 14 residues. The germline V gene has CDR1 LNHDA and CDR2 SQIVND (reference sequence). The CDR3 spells CASSPRTVGYEQYF. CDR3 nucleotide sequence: TGTGCCAGTAGTCCCAGGACAGTGGGGTACGAGCAGTACTTC.

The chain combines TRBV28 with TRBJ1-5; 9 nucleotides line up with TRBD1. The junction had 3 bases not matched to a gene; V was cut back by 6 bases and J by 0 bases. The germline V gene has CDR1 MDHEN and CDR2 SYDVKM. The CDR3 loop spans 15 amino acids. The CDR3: CASSPTGGSNQPQHF. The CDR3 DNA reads TGTGCCAGCAGCCCGACAGGGGGTAGCAATCAGCCCCAGCATTTT.

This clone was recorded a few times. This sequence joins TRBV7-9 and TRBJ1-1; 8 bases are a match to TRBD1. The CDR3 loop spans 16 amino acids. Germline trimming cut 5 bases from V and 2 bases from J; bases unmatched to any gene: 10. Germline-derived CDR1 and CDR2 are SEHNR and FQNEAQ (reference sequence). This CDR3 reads CASSPDRGVVNTEAFF. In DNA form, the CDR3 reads TGTGCCAGCAGCCCCGACAGGGGAGTCGTAAACACTGAAGCTTTCTTT.

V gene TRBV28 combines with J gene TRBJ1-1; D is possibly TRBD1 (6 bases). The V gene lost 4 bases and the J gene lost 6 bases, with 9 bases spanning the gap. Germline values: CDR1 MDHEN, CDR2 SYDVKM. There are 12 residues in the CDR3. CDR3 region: CASSSGVPEAFF. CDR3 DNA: TGTGCCAGCAGTTCAGGGGTCCCTGAAGCTTTCTTT.

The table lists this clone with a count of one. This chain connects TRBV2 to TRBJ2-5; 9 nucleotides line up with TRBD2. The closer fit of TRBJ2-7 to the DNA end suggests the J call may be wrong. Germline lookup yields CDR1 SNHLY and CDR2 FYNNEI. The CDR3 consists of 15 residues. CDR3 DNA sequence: TGTGCCAGCAGTGAGACTAGCGGACCTAACTACGAGCAGTACTTC. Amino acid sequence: CASSETSGPNYEQYF.

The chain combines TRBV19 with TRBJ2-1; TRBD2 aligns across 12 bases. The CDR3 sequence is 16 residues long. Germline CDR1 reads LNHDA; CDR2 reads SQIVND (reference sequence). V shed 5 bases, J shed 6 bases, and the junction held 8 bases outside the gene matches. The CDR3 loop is CASSPLAGGPGNEQFF. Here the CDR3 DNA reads TGTGCCAGTAGTCCCCTAGCGGGAGGGCCCGGCAATGAGCAGTTCTTC.

The CDR3 here is CASSGRGNEQFF. CDR3 DNA: TGCGCCAGCAGTGGCCGGGGCAATGAGCAGTTCTTC. The chain recombines TRBV10-1 with TRBJ2-1, with a weak D call TRBD2 (5 bases). V was shortened by 4 bases and J by 6 bases, with 7 bases between the two germline ends. The germline CDR1 and CDR2 sequences are WNHNN and SYGVQD (reference sequence). The CDR3 spans 12 residues.

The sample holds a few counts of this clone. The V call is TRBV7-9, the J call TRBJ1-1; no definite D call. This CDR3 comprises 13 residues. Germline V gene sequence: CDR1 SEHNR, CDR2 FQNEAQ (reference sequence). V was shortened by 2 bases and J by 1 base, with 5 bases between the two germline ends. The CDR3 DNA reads TGTGCCAGCAGCTTACTAGAGAACACTGAAGCTTTCTTT. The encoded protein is CASSLLENTEAFF.

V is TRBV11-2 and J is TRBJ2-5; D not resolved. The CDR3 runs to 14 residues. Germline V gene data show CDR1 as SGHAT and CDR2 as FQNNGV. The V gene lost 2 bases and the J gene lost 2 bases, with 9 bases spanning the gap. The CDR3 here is CASSLQNAQETQYF. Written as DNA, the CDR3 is TGTGCCAGCAGCTTACAGAACGCACAAGAGACCCAGTACTTC.

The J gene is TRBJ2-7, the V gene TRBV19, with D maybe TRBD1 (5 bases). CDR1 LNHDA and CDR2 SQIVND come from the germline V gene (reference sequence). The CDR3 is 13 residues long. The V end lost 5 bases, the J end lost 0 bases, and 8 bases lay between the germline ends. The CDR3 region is CASSADSSYEQYF. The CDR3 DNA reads TGTGCCAGTAGTGCCGACAGCTCCTACGAGCAGTACTTC.

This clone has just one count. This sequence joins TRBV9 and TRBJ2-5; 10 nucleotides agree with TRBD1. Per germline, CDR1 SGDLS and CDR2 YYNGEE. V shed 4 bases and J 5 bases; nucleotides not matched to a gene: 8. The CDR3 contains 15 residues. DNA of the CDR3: TGTGCCAGCAGCACGGGACAGGGGAGTAGGGAGACCCAGTACTTC. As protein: CASSTGQGSRETQYF.

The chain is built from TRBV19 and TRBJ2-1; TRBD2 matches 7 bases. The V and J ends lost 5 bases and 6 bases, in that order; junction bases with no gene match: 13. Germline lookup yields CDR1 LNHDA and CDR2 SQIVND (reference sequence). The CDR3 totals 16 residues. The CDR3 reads CASSPSRGVYGNEQFF. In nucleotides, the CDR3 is TGTGCCAGTAGTCCGTCCCGGGGGGTCTACGGCAATGAGCAGTTCTTC.

The CDR3 spells CASNPGGFRTEAFF. CDR3 DNA sequence: TGTGCCAGCAACCCAGGGGGCTTTAGGACTGAAGCTTTCTTT. The V and J genes are TRBV28 and TRBJ1-1; 8 bases line up with TRBD1. Looked up from germline, CDR1 is MDHEN and CDR2 is SYDVKM. The CDR3 has 14 residues. J lost 5 bases, V lost 7 bases, and 9 bases had no gene match.

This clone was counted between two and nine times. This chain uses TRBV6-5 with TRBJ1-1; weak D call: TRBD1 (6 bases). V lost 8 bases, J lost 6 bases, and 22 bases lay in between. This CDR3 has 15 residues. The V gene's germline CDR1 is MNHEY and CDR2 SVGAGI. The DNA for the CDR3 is TGTGCCAGCCCAGACCCCCAGGGGTCAGAAGCTGAAGCTTTCTTT. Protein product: CASPDPQGSEAEAFF.

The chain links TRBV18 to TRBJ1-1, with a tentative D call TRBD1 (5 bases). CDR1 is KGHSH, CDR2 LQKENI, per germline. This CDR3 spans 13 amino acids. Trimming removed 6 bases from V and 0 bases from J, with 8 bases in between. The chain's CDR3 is CASSRQMNTEAFF. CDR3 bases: TGTGCCAGCTCCAGACAGATGAACACTGAAGCTTTCTTT.

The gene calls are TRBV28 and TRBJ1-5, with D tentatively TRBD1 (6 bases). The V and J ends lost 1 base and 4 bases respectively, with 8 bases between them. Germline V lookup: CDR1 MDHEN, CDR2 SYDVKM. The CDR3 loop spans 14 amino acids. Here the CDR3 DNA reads TGTGCCAGCAGTTTATTTCAGGGGAATCAGCCCCAGCATTTT. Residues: CASSLFQGNQPQHF.

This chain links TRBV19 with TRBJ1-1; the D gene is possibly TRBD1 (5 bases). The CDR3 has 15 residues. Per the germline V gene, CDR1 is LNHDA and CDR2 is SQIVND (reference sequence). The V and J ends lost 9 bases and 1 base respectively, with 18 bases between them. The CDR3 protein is CASHLGPGPNTEAFF. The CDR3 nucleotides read TGTGCCAGCCACCTGGGTCCAGGGCCGAACACTGAAGCTTTCTTT.

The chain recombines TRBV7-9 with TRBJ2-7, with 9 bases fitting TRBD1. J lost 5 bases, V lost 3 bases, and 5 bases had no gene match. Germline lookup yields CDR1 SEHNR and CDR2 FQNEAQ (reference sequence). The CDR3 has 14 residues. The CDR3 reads CASSFDRGSDEQYF. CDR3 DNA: TGTGCCAGCAGCTTCGACAGGGGGAGCGACGAGCAGTACTTC.

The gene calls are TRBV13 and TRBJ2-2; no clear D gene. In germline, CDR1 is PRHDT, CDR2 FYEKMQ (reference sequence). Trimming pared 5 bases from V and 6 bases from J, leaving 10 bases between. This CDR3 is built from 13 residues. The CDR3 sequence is CASSLQVAGELFF. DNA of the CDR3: TGTGCCAGCAGCCTCCAGGTGGCCGGGGAGCTGTTTTTT.

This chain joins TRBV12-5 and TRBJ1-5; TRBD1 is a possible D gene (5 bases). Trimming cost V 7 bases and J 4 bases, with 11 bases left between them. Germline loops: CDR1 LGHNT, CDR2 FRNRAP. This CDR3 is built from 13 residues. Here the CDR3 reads CASVPGGNQPQHF. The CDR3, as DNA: TGTGCTAGTGTCCCTGGGGGGAATCAGCCCCAGCATTTT.

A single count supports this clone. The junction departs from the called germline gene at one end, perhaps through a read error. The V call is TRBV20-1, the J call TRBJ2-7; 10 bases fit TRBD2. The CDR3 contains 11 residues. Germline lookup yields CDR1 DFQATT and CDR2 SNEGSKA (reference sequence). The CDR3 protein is CSATSGTSEDF. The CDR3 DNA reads TGCAGTGCTACTTCCGGGACTAGCGAGGACTTC.

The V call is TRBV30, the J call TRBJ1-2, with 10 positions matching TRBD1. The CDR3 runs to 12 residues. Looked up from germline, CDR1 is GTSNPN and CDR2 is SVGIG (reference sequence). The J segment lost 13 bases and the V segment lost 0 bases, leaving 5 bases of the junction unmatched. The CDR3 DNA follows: TGTGCCTGGAGTGTGGGGACAGGGGATATCACCTTC. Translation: CAWSVGTGDITF.

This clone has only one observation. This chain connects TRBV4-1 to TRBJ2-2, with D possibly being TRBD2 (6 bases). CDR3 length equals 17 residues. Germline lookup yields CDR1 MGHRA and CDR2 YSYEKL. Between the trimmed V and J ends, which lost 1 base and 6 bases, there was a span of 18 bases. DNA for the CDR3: TGCGCCAGCAGCCAAGCGCGGAGCGGGCTTACCTCCGGGGAGCTGTTTTTT. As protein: CASSQARSGLTSGELFF.

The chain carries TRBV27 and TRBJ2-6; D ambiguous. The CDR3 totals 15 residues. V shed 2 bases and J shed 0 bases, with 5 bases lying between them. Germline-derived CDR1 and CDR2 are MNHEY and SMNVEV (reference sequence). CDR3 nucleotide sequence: TGTGCCAGCAGTTTAACTACCTCTGGGGCCAACGTCCTGACTTTC. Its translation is CASSLTTSGANVLTF.